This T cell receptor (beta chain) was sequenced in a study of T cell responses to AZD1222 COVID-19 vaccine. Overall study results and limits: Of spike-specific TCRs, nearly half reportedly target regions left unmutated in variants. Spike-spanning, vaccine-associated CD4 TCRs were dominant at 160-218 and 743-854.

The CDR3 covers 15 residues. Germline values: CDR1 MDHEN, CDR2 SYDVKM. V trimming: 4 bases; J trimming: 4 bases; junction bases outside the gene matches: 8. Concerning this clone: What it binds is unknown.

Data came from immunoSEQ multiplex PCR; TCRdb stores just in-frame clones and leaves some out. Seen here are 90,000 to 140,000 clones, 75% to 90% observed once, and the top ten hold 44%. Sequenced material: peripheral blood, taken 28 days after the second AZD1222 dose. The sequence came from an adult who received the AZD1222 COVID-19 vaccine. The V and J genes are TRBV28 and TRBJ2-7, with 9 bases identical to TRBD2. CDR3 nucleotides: TGTGCCAGCAGTTCACCAGGACTAGCGAAGTACGAGCAGTACTTC. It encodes CASSSPGLAKYEQYF. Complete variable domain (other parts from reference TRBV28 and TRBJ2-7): DVKVTQSSRYLVKRTGEKVFLECVQDMDHENMFWYRQDPGLGLRLIYFSYDVKMKEKGDIPEGYSVSREKKERFSLILESASTNQTSMYLCASSSPGLAKYEQYFGPGTRLTVT.